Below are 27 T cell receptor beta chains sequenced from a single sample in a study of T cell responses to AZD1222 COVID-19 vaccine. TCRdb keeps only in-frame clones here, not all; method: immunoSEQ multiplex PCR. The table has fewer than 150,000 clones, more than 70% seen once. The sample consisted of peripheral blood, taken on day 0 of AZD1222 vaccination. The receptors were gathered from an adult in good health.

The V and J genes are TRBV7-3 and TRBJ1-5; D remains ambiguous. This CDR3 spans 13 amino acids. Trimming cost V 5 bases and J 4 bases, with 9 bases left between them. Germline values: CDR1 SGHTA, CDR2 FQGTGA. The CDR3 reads CASSLDSNQPQHF. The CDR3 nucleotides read TGTGCCAGCAGCCTTGATAGTAATCAGCCCCAGCATTTT.

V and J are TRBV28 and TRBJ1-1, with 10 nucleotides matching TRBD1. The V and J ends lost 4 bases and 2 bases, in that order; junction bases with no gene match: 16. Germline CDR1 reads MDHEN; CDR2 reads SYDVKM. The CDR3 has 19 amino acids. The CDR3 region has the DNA TGTGCCAGCAGTTCCGACATTTACCCTCGACAGGGGGCCAACACTGAAGCTTTCTTT. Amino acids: CASSSDIYPRQGANTEAFF.

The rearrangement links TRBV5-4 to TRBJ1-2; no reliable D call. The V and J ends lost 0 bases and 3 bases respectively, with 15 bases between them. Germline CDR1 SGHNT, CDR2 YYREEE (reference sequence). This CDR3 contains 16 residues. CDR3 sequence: CASSLEGGRQYYGYTF. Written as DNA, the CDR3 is TGTGCCAGCAGCTTGGAAGGCGGACGGCAGTACTATGGCTACACCTTC.

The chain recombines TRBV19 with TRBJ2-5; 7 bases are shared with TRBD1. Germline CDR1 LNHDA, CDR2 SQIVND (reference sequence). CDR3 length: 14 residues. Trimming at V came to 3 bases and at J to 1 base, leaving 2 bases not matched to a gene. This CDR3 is CASSMGTAQETQYF. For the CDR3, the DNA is TGTGCCAGTAGTATGGGGACAGCCCAAGAGACCCAGTACTTC.

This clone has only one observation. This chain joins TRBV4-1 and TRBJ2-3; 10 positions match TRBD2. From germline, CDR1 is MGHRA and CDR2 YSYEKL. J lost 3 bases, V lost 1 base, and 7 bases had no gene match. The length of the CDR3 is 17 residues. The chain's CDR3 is CASSQAPAGGTTDTQYF. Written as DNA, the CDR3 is TGCGCCAGCAGCCAAGCCCCAGCGGGGGGGACTACAGATACGCAGTATTTT.

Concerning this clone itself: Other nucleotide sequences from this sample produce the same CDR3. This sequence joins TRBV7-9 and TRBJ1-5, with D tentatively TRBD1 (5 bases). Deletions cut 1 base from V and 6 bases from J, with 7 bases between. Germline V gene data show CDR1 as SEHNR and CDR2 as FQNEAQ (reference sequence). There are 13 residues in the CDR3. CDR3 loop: CASSLVGGQPQHF. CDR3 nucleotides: TGTGCCAGCAGCTTAGTTGGGGGTCAGCCCCAGCATTTT.

The CDR3 region has the DNA TGTGCCAGCAGTTTAACCCGCTCCTACGAGCAGTACTTC. Protein product: CASSLTRSYEQYF. The chain is built from TRBV12-3 or TRBV12-4 and TRBJ2-7; the D is unclear. This CDR3 comprises 13 residues. The V end lost 2 bases, the J end lost 0 bases, and 5 bases lay between the germline ends.

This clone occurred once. The chain's CDR3 is CASAPYSGTGVGDTQYF. The CDR3, as DNA: TGTGCCAGCGCCCCTTATTCGGGGACAGGGGTCGGAGATACGCAGTATTTT. This chain links TRBV27 with TRBJ2-3; 10 bases line up with TRBD1. CDR1 and CDR2 from the germline V gene are MNHEY and SMNVEV (reference sequence). The CDR3 extends over 17 amino acids. Unmatched junction bases numbered 16, after V lost 8 bases and J lost 5 bases.

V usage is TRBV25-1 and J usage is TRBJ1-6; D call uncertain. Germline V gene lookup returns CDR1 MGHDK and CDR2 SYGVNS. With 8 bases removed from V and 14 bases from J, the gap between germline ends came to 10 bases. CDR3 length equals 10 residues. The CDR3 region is CASGGFALHF. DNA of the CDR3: TGTGCCAGCGGAGGATTTGCCCTCCACTTT.

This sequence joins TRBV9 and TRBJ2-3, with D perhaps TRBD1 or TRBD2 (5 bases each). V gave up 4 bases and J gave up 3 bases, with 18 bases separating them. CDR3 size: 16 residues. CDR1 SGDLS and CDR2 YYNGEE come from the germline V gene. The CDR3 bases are TGTGCCAGCAGCCCCGTAGGGGCCGGGAAGACAGATACGCAGTATTTT. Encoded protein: CASSPVGAGKTDTQYF. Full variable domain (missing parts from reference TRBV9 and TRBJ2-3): DSGVTQTPKHLITATGQRVTLRCSPRSGDLSVYWYQQSLDQGLQFLIQYYNGEERAKGNILERFSAQQFPDLHSELNLSSLELGDSALYFCASSPVGAGKTDTQYFGPGTRLTVL.

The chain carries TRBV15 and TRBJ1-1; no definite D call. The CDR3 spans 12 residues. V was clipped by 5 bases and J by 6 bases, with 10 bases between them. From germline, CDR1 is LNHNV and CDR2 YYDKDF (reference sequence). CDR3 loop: CATSEVFAEAFF. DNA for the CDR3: TGTGCCACCAGCGAGGTTTTCGCTGAAGCTTTCTTT.

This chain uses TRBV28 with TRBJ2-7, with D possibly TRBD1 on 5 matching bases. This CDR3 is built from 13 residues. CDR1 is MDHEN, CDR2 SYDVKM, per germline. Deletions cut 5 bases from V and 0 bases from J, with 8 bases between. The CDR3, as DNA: TGTGCCAGCAGTCAGGGCAGCTCCTACGAGCAGTACTTC. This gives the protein CASSQGSSYEQYF.

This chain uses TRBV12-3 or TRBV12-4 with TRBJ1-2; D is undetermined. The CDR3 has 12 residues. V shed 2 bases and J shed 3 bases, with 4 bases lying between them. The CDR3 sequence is CASSLLDYGYTF. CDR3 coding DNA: TGTGCCAGCAGTTTATTGGACTATGGCTACACCTTC.

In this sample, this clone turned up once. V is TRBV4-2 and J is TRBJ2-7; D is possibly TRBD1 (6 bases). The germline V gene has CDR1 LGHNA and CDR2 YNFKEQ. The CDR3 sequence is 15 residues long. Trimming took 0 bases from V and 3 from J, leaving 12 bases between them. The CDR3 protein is CASSQDAGTSYEQYF. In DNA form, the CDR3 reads TGTGCCAGCAGCCAAGACGCCGGGACAAGCTACGAGCAGTACTTC.

CDR3 sequence reads: CASSYRAGAQYF. Here the CDR3 DNA reads TGTGCCAGCAGTTACAGGGCAGGGGCGCAGTATTTT. The chain employs TRBV6-2 or TRBV6-3 and TRBJ2-3; possible D gene TRBD1, 6 bases. The ends were cut back, 2 bases at V and 10 bases at J, with 10 bases in the middle. The CDR3 runs to 12 residues. Germline values: CDR1 MNHEY, CDR2 SVGEGT.

In nucleotides, the CDR3 is TGCGCCAGCAGCCAAGGGTTCGGGGTAACGGGAAACACCATATATTTT. This encodes CASSQGFGVTGNTIYF. The chain links TRBV4-3 to TRBJ1-3; D uncertain. The CDR3 runs to 16 residues. The V gene lost 1 base and the J gene lost 4 bases, with 14 bases spanning the gap. Germline loops: CDR1 LGHNA, CDR2 YSLEER.

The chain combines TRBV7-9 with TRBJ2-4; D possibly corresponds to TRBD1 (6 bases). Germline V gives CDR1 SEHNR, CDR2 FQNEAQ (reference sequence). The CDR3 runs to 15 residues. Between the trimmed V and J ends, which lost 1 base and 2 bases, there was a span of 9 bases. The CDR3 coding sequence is TGTGCCAGCAGCTTAGTAGGGGGATCCAAAAACATTCAGTACTTC. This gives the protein CASSLVGGSKNIQYF.

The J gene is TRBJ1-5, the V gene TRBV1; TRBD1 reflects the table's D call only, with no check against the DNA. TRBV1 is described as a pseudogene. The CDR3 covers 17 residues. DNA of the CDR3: TGCACCAGCAGCCAACGGGACAGCAATTATAGCAATCAGCCCCAGCATTTT. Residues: CTSSQRDSNYSNQPQHF.

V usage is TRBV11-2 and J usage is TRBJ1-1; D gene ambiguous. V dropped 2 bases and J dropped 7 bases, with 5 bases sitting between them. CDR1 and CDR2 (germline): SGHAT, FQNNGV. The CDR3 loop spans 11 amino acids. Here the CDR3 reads CASSLSREAFF. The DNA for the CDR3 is TGTGCCAGCAGCTTATCCCGTGAAGCTTTCTTT.

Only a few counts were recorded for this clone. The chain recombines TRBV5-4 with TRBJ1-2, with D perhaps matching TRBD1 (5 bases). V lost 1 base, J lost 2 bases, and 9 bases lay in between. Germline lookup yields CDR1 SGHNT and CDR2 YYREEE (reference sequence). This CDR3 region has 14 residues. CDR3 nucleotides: TGTGCCAGCAGCTTGTCCGGGGCGAACTATGGCTACACCTTC. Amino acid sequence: CASSLSGANYGYTF.

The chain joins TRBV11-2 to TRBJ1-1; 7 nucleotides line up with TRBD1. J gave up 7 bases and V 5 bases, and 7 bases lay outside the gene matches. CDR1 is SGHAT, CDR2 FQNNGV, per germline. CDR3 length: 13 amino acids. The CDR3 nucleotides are TGTGCCAGCAGCCCAGGACAGGCCTTTGAAGCTTTCTTT. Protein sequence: CASSPGQAFEAFF. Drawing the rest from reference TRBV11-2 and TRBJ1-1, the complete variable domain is EAGVAQSPRYKIIEKRQSVAFWCNPISGHATLYWYQQILGQGPKLLIQFQNNGVVDDSQLPKDRFSAERLKGVDSTLKIQPAKLEDSAVYLCASSPGQAFEAFFGQGTRLTVV.

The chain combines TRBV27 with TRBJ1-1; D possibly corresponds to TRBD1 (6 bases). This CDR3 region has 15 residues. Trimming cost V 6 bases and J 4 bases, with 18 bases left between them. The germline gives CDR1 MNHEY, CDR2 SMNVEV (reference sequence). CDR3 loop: CASRLTGAGGTEAFF. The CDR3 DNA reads TGTGCCAGCAGGTTGACAGGCGCTGGGGGCACTGAAGCTTTCTTT.

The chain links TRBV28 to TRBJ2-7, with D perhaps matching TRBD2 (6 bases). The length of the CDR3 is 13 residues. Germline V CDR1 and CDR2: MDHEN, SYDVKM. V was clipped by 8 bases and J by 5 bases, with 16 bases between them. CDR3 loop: CASGRQGLHEQYF. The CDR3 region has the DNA TGTGCCAGCGGGAGGCAGGGCCTTCACGAGCAGTACTTC.

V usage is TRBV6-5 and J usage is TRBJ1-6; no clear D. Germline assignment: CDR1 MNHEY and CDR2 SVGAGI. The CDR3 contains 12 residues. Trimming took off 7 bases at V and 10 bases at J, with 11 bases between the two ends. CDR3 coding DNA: TGTGCCAGCATAGACGTCGGATCACCCCTCCACTTT. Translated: CASIDVGSPLHF.

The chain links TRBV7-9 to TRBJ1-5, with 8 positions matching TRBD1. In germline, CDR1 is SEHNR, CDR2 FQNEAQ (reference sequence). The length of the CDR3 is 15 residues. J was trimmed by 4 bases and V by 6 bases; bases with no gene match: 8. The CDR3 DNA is TGTGCCAGCAGTCGAGGACAGGGCGGTAATCAGCCCCAGCATTTT. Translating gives CASSRGQGGNQPQHF.

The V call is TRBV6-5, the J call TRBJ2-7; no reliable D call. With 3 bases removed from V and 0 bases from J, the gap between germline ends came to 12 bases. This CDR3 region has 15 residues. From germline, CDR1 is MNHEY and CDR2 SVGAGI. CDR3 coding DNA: TGTGCCAGCAGTTATGCGCCAGAGTTCTCCTACGAGCAGTACTTC. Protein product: CASSYAPEFSYEQYF.

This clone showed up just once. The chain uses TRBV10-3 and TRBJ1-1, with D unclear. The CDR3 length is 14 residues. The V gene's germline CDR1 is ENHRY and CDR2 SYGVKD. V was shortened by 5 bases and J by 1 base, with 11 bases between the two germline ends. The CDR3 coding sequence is TGTGCCATCAGTAAGGACGGGGAGAACACTGAAGCTTTCTTT. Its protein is CAISKDGENTEAFF.